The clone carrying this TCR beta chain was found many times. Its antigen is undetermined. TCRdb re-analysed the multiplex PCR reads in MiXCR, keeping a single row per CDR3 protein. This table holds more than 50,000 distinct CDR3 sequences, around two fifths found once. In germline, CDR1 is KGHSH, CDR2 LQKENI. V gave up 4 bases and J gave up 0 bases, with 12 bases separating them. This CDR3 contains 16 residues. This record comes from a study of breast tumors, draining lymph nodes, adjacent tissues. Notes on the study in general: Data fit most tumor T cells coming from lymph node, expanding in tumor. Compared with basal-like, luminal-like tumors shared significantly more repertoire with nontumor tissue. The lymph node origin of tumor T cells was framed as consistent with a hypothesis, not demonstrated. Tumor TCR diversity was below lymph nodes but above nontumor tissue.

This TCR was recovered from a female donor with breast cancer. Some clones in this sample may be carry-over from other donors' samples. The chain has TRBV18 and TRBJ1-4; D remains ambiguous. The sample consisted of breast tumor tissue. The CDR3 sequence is CASSLNSGTTNEKLFF. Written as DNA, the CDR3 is TGTGCCAGCTCACTAAACTCCGGGACAACTAATGAAAAACTGTTTTTT.